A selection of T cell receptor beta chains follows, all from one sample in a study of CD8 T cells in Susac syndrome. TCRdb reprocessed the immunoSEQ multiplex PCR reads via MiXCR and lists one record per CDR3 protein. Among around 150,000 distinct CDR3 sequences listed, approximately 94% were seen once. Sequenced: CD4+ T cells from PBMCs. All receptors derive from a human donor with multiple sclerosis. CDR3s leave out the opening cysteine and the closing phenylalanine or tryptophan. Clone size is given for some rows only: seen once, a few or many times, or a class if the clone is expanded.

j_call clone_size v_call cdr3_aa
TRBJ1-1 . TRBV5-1 ASSLNRNEAF
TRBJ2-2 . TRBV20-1 SARPPSGLNTGELF
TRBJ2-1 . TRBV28 ASSQGLAPDNEQF
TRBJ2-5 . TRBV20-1 SARDGSSQY
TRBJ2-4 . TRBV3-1 ASSQDRGPGQY
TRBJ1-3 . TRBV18 ASSDNSGNTIY
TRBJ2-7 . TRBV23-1 ARHYTTSYEQY
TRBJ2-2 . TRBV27 ASASVFGELF
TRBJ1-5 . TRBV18 ASSSTGDQPQH
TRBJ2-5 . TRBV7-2 ASSPSWGETQY
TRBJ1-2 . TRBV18 ASSPDFSPNYGYT
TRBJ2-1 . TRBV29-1 SAGQGGPDEQF
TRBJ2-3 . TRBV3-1 ASSHRILGGDTQY
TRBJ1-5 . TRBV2 ASGTGKNQPQH
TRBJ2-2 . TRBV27 ASSLNRNTGELF
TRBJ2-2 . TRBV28 ASSSPSVITGELF
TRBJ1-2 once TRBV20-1 SAADSSYGYT
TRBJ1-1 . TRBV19 ASSTHRDTEAF
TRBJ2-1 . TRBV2 ASSEALGGFNEQF
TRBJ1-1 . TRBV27 ASSSTGGAITEAF
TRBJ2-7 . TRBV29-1 SVESSSGDYEQY
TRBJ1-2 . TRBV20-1 SAPGGRENYGYT
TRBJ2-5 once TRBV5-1 ASSSTGNPEETQY
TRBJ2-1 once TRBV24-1 ATSDPGTSGYNEQF
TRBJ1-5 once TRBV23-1 ASSQSTLDRGNQPQH
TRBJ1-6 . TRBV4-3 ASSQDVARSSYNSPLH
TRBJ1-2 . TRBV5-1 ASSLGQALEGYT
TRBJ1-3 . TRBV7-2 ASSLWNTIY
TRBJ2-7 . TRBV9 ASSTRLAGDEQY
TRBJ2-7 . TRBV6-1 ASYRDVSYEQY
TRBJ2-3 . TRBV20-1 SAVPYLTEGTDTQY
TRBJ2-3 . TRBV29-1 SVEDPSGRGGTDTQY
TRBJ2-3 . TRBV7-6 ASSPSGVKTDTQY
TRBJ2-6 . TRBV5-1 ASRLGETGANVLT
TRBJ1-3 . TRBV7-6 ASSLAPRGESGNTIY
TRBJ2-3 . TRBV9 ASSLRTSTDTQY
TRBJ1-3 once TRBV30 AWSVLLPTDRDPHPSGNTIY
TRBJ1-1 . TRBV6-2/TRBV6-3 ASSARDILAF
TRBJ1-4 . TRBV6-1 ASSEGGTAFKLF
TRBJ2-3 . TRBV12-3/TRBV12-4 ASSSNRGTDTQY